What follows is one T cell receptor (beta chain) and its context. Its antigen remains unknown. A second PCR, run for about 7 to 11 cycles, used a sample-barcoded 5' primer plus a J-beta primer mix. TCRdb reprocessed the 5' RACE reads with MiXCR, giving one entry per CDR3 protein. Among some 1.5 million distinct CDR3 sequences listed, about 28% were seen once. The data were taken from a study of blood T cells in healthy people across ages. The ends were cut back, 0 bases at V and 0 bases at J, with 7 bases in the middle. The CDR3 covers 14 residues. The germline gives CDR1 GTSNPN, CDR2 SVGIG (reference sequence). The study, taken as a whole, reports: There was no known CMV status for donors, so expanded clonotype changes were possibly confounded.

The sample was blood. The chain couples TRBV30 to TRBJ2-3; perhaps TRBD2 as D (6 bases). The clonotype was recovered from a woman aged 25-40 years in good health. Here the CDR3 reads CAWSVAGSTDTQYF. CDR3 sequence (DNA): TGTGCCTGGAGTGTGGCGGGAAGCACAGATACGCAGTATTTT.